This T cell receptor beta chain was identified in a study of T-cell reconstitution after alpha-beta-depleted transplantation in children. Study-wide findings and caveats: Expanded graft clones numbering several hundred reportedly gave rise to alpha-beta T cells about two months after transplant.

The CDR3 is 20 residues long. CDR1 is SGHAT and CDR2 is FQDESV in the germline V gene (reference sequence). With 4 bases clipped from V and 2 bases from J, the junction kept 15 bases outside the gene matches. The TCRbeta library incorporated unique molecular identifiers. From the PCR reads, TCRdb called clonotypes with MiXCR, one entry per CDR3 protein. This sample has some 830,000 distinct CDR3 sequences, with approximately 15% found just once. This clonotype was counted between two and nine times. What it binds is not known. Sequences were derived from PBMCs, mostly from graft donor cells, sampled 360 days after TCRalphabeta/CD19-depleted stem cell transplant. This chain uses TRBV11-1 with TRBJ2-4, with TRBD2 matching 12 bases. This receptor was identified in a male patient aged 10-17 years who had a stem cell transplant for acute lymphoblastic leukemia, so the T cells may come from the graft donor. This chain's CDR3 is CASSSRTGLAGSLSKNIQYF. CDR3 nucleotides: TGTGCCAGCAGCTCCAGAACCGGACTAGCGGGAAGTTTATCCAAAAACATTCAGTACTTC.